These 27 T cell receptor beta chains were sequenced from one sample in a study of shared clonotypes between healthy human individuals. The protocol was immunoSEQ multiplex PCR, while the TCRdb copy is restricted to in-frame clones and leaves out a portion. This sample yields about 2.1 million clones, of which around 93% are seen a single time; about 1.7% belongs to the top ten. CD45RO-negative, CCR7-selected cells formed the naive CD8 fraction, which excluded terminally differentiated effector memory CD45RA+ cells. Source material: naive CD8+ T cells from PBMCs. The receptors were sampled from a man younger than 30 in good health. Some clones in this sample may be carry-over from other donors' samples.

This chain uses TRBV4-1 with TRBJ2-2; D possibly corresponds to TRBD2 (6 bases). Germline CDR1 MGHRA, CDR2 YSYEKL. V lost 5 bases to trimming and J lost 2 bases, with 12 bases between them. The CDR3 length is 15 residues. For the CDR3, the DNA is TGCGCCAGCAGCACACTGACTAGTAACACCGGGGAGCTGTTTTTT. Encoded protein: CASSTLTSNTGELFF.

In DNA, the CDR3 is TGTGCCAGCAGCTTAGGACGGAGCGCCACCTACGAGCAGTACTTC. It translates to CASSLGRSATYEQYF. The gene calls are TRBV7-8 and TRBJ2-7; D is uncertain. V gave up 1 base and J gave up 2 bases, with 12 bases separating them. The CDR3 has 15 residues. Looked up from germline, CDR1 is SGHVS and CDR2 is FQNEAQ.

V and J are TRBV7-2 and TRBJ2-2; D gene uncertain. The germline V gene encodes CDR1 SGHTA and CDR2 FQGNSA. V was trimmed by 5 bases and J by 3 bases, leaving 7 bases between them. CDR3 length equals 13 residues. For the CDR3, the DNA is TGTGCCAGCAGCGTCGATTACACCGGGGAGCTGTTTTTT. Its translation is CASSVDYTGELFF.

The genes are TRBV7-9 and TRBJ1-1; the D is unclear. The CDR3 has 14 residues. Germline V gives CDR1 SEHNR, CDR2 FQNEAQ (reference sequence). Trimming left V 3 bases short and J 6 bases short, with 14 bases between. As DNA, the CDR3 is TGTGCCAGCAGCTTCTGGCAGGACGAGGCTGAAGCTTTCTTT. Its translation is CASSFWQDEAEAFF.

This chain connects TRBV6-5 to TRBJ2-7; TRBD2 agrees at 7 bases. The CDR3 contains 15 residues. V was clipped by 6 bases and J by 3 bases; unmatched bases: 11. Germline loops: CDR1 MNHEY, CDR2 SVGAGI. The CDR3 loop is CASRPQLAMYYEQYF. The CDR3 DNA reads TGTGCCAGCAGACCCCAACTAGCGATGTACTACGAGCAGTACTTC.

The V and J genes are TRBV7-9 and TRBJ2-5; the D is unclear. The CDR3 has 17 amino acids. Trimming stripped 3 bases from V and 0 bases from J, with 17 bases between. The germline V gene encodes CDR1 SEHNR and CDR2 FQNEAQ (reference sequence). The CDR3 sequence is CASSFFHGLEYQETQYF. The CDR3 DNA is TGTGCCAGCAGCTTTTTTCACGGATTAGAGTACCAAGAGACCCAGTACTTC.

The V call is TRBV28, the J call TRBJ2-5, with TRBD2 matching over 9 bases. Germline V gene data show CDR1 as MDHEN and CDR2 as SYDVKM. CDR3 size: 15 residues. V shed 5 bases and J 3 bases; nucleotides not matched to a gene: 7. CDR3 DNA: TGTGCCAGCAGTGAAATAGCGGGAGCGGAAGAGACCCAGTACTTC. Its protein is CASSEIAGAEETQYF.

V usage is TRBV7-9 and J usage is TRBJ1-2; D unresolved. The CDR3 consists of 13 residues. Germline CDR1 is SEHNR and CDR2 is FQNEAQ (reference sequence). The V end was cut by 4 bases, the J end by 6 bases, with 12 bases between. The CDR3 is CASSSASEDGYTF. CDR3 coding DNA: TGTGCCAGCAGCTCCGCGAGCGAGGATGGCTACACCTTC.

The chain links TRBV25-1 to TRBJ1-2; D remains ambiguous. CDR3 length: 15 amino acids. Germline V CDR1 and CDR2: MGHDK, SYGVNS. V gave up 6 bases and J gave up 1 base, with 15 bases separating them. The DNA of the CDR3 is TGTGCCAGCAGGGGAAGGGCCTCCCTTAACTATGGCTACACCTTC. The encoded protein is CASRGRASLNYGYTF.

The chain's CDR3 is CASSQVGVAEGAFF. CDR3 DNA sequence: TGTGCCAGCAGCCAAGTAGGGGTCGCGGAGGGGGCTTTCTTT. The chain recombines TRBV14 with TRBJ1-1; tentatively, D is TRBD1 (5 bases). The V end lost 1 base, the J end lost 11 bases, and 17 bases lay between the germline ends. This CDR3 has 14 residues. Looked up from germline, CDR1 is SGHDN and CDR2 is FVKESK.

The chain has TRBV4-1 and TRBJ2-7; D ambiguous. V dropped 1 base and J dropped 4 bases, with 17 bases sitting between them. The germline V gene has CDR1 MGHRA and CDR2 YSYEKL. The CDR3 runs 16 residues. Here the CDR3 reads CASSQGAPLVKYEQYF. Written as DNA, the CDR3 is TGCGCCAGCAGCCAAGGAGCCCCCCTGGTAAAGTACGAGCAGTACTTC.

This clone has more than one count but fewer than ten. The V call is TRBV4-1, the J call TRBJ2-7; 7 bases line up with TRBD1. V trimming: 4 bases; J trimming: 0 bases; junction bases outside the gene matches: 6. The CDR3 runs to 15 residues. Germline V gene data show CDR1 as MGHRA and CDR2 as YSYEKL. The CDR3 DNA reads TGCGCCAGCAGCCGGACGACAGGGAGCTCCTACGAGCAGTACTTC. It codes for CASSRTTGSSYEQYF.

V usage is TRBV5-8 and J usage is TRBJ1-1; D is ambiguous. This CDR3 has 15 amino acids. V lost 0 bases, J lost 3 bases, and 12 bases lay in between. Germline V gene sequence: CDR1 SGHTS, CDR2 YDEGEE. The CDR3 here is CASSLGVVPHTEAFF. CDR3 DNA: TGTGCCAGCAGCTTGGGGGTTGTCCCACACACTGAAGCTTTCTTT.

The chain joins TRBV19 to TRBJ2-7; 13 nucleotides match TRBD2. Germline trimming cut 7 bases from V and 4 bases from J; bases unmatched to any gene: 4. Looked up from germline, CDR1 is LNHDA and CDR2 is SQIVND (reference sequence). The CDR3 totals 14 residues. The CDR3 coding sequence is TGTGCCAGTACCGAGACTAGCGGGAGGTACGAGCAGTACTTC. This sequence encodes CASTETSGRYEQYF.

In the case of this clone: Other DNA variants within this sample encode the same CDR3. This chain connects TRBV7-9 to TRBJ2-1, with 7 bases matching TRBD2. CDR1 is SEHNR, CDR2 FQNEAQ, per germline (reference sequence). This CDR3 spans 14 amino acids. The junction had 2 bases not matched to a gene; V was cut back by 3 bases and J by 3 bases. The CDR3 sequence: CASSLLADYNEQFF. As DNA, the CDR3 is TGTGCCAGCAGCTTGCTAGCGGACTACAATGAGCAGTTCTTC.

The CDR3 region is CASSVGNGPASDGYTF. The CDR3 nucleotides read TGTGCCAGCAGCGTAGGAAACGGCCCTGCATCAGATGGCTACACCTTC. The V gene is TRBV9, the J gene TRBJ1-2; D is unclear. Germline V gene data show CDR1 as SGDLS and CDR2 as YYNGEE. V lost 0 bases and J lost 6, with 18 bases in between. CDR3 length: 16 residues.

The CDR3 bases are TGTGCCAGCAGCGGAGTATCACCCTACGAGCAGTACTTC. This encodes CASSGVSPYEQYF. V is TRBV9 and J is TRBJ2-7; D call uncertain. Germline-derived CDR1 and CDR2 are SGDLS and YYNGEE. Trimming pared 3 bases from V and 2 bases from J, leaving 9 bases between. The CDR3 loop spans 13 amino acids.

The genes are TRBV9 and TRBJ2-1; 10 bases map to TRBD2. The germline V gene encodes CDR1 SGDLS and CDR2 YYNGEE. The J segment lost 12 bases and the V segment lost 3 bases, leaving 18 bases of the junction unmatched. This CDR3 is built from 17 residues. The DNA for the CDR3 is TGTGCCAGCAGCGCCGCTAGGCTAGCGGGAGAAGGGGCTCGGCAGTTCTTC. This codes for CASSAARLAGEGARQFF.

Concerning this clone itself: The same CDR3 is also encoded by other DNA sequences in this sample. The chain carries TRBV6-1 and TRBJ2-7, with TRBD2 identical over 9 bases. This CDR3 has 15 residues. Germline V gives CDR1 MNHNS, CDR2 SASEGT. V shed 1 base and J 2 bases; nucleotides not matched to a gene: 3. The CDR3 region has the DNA TGTGCCAGCAGTGAAGGACTAGCGGACCCCTACGAGCAGTACTTC. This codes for CASSEGLADPYEQYF.

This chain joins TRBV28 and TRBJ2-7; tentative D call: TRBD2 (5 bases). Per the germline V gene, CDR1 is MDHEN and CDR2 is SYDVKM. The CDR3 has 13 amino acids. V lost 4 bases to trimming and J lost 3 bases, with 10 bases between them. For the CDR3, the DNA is TGTGCCAGCAGTTCCGACCGGGGCTACGAGCAGTACTTC. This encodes CASSSDRGYEQYF.

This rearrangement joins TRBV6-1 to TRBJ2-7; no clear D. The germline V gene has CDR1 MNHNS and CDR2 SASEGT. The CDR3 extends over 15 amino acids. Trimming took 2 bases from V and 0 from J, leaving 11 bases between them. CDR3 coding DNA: TGTGCCAGCAGTGAATCGCAGAGCAGCTCCTACGAGCAGTACTTC. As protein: CASSESQSSSYEQYF.

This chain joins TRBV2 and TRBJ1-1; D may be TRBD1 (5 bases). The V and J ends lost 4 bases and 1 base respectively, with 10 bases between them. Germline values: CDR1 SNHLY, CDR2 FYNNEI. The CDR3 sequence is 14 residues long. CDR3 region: CASSGNRRNTEAFF. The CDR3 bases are TGTGCCAGCAGTGGGAACAGGCGGAACACTGAAGCTTTCTTT.

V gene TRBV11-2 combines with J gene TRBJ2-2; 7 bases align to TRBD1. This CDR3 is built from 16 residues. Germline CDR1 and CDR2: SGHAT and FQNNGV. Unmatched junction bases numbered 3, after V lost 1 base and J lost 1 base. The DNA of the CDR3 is TGTGCCAGCAGCTTAGGACGGACAGGGAACACCGGGGAGCTGTTTTTT. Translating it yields CASSLGRTGNTGELFF.

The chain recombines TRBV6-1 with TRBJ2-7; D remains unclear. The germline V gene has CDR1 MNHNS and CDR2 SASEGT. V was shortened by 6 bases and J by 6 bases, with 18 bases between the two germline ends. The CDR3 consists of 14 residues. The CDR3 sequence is CASRETTRAPEQYF. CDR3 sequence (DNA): TGTGCCAGCAGAGAAACGACAAGGGCCCCCGAGCAGTACTTC.

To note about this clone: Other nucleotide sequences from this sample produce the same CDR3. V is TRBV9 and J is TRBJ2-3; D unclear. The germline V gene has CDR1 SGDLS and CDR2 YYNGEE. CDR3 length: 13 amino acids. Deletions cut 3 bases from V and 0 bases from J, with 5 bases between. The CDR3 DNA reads TGTGCCAGCAGCGGTGGGAGCACAGATACGCAGTATTTT. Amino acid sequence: CASSGGSTDTQYF.

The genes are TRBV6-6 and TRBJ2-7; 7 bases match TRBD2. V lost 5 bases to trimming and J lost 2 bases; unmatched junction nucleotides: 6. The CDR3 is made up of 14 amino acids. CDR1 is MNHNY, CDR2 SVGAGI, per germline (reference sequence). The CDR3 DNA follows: TGTGCCAGCAGTACGACGGGACTAACCTACGAGCAGTACTTC. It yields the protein CASSTTGLTYEQYF.

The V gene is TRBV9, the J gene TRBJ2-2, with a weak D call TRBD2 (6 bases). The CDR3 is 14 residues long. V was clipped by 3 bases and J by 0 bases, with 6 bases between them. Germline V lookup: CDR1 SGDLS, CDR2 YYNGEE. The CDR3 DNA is TGTGCCAGCAGCGCTAGCGCGAACACCGGGGAGCTGTTTTTT. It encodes CASSASANTGELFF.